One and the same sample provided the 25 T cell receptor beta chains below, sequenced in a study of blood T cell repertoires in COVID-19. Repertoires were generated with immunoSEQ multiplex PCR, while TCRdb's copy carries only in-frame clones and drops some. The sample consists of about 75,000 clones, about nine tenths of them appearing once. The sample comprised peripheral blood. These receptors were obtained from a human donor in a cohort sampled during active COVID-19.

The chain is built from TRBV29-1 and TRBJ1-1; D unclear. The V and J ends lost 5 bases and 0 bases respectively, with 7 bases between them. The CDR3 loop spans 12 amino acids. Germline CDR1 and CDR2: SQVTM and ANQGSEA. The CDR3 here is CSVRRMNTEAFF. The CDR3 DNA follows: TGCAGCGTTCGGAGGATGAACACTGAAGCTTTCTTT.

This clone was seen only a few times. The chain is built from TRBV5-1 and TRBJ1-1, with 8 bases aligning to TRBD1. V dropped 3 bases and J dropped 4; count of bases not matched to a gene: 5. This CDR3 contains 14 residues. Per the germline V gene, CDR1 is SGHRS and CDR2 is YFSETQ. This chain's CDR3 is CASSYTTGVTEAFF. In DNA, the CDR3 is TGCGCCAGCAGCTATACGACAGGGGTCACTGAAGCTTTCTTT.

The genes are TRBV4-3 and TRBJ1-1; D not certain. The CDR3 extends over 13 amino acids. The ends were cut back, 1 base at V and 5 bases at J, with 8 bases in the middle. The germline CDR1 and CDR2 sequences are LGHNA and YSLEER. The CDR3 sequence is CASSQAARTEAFF. CDR3 bases: TGCGCCAGCAGCCAAGCCGCCCGGACTGAAGCTTTCTTT.

This chain links TRBV18 with TRBJ2-3; TRBD1 matches at 11 bases. This CDR3 spans 18 amino acids. J lost 2 bases, V lost 4 bases, and 11 bases had no gene match. Per the germline V gene, CDR1 is KGHSH and CDR2 is LQKENI. As DNA, the CDR3 is TGTGCCAGCTCACGCGGACAGGGGGCTGGGGGAACCACAGATACGCAGTATTTT. This gives the protein CASSRGQGAGGTTDTQYF.

V and J are TRBV27 and TRBJ2-1, with a tentative D call TRBD1 (5 bases). This CDR3 has 14 amino acids. CDR1 is MNHEY, CDR2 SMNVEV, per germline (reference sequence). Deletions cut 6 bases from V and 4 bases from J, with 13 bases between. The DNA of the CDR3 is TGTGCCAGCAGACCAGGGAATGTTTACAATGAGCAGTTCTTC. Residues: CASRPGNVYNEQFF.

J is TRBJ2-2 and V is TRBV5-1; 7 bases align to TRBD1. CDR1 SGHRS and CDR2 YFSETQ come from the germline V gene. The CDR3 consists of 13 residues. The J segment lost 2 bases and the V segment lost 9 bases, leaving 4 bases of the junction unmatched. This chain's CDR3 is CATTGVNTGELFF. In DNA, the CDR3 is TGCGCCACAACAGGGGTCAACACCGGGGAGCTGTTTTTT.

The CDR3: CAISEGADTQYF. CDR3 sequence (DNA): TGTGCCATCAGTGAGGGTGCGGATACGCAGTATTTT. The rearrangement uses TRBV10-3 and TRBJ2-3; D not certain. The CDR3 has 12 amino acids. The V and J ends lost 2 bases and 6 bases respectively, with 6 bases between them. Germline V gene data show CDR1 as ENHRY and CDR2 as SYGVKD.

The rearrangement joins TRBV4-1 to TRBJ1-2; D not certain. Per germline, CDR1 MGHRA and CDR2 YSYEKL. Trimming removed 0 bases from V and 2 bases from J, with 16 bases in between. The CDR3 loop spans 17 amino acids. The CDR3 spells CASSQDSGVRTNYGYTF. The CDR3 nucleotides read TGCGCCAGCAGCCAAGATTCCGGGGTAAGGACCAACTATGGCTACACCTTC.

V is TRBV25-1 and J is TRBJ1-2; TRBD1 agrees at 8 bases. V lost 4 bases to trimming and J lost 4 bases; unmatched junction nucleotides: 5. The germline gives CDR1 MGHDK, CDR2 SYGVNS. This CDR3 spans 14 amino acids. CDR3 region: CASSGSGGVYGYTF. CDR3 coding DNA: TGTGCCAGCAGTGGATCAGGGGGCGTCTATGGCTACACCTTC.

CDR3 loop: CASSSGKMTQYF. The CDR3 DNA reads TGTGCCAGCAGCTCGGGAAAAATGACCCAGTACTTC. The V call is TRBV7-9, the J call TRBJ2-5, with D possibly TRBD2 on 5 matching bases. The V end was cut by 4 bases, the J end by 7 bases, with 10 bases between. In germline, CDR1 is SEHNR, CDR2 FQNEAQ (reference sequence). The CDR3 loop spans 12 amino acids.

The chain recombines TRBV28 with TRBJ1-1; weak D call: TRBD1 (5 bases). The CDR3 runs to 14 residues. Germline V gives CDR1 MDHEN, CDR2 SYDVKM. V was shortened by 3 bases and J by 6 bases, with 14 bases between the two germline ends. CDR3 amino acids: CASSFWRGAAEAFF. CDR3 in DNA: TGTGCCAGCAGTTTTTGGAGGGGCGCAGCTGAAGCTTTCTTT.

This chain joins TRBV6-1 and TRBJ2-4, with D maybe TRBD2 (5 bases). Per germline, CDR1 MNHNS and CDR2 SASEGT. The CDR3 loop spans 15 amino acids. Trimming removed 2 bases from V and 0 bases from J, with 8 bases in between. In DNA form, the CDR3 reads TGTGCCAGCAGTGAACCGGGGTTAGCCAAAAACATTCAGTACTTC. As protein: CASSEPGLAKNIQYF.

This chain joins TRBV9 and TRBJ2-5; a possible D gene is TRBD2 (5 bases). Germline values: CDR1 SGDLS, CDR2 YYNGEE. The CDR3 covers 14 residues. V was trimmed by 4 bases and J by 3 bases, leaving 13 bases between them. As DNA, the CDR3 is TGTGCCAGCAGCCCCCGTGAGGGAAAAGAGACCCAGTACTTC. Translated: CASSPREGKETQYF.

The V gene is TRBV6-6, the J gene TRBJ2-7; D perhaps matches TRBD2 (6 bases). CDR3 size: 16 residues. From germline, CDR1 is MNHNY and CDR2 SVGAGI (reference sequence). Between the trimmed V and J ends, which lost 6 bases and 3 bases, there was a span of 21 bases. This chain's CDR3 is CASRTARGSSFYEQYF. CDR3 bases: TGTGCCAGCAGAACCGCGCGGGGCAGTTCCTTCTACGAGCAGTACTTC.

The chain recombines TRBV5-4 with TRBJ1-1; 7 bases are shared with TRBD1. Germline values: CDR1 SGHNT, CDR2 YYREEE (reference sequence). The CDR3 is 15 residues long. V dropped 4 bases and J dropped 1; count of bases not matched to a gene: 7. The CDR3 region has the DNA TGTGCCAGCAGCACGGGGACAGCGAGGAACACTGAAGCTTTCTTT. This gives the protein CASSTGTARNTEAFF.

The chain combines TRBV19 with TRBJ1-6, with TRBD1 matching over 7 bases. CDR1 and CDR2 from the germline V gene are LNHDA and SQIVND (reference sequence). CDR3 length: 14 residues. The ends lost 5 bases at V and 7 bases at J; junction bases unmatched: 5. The CDR3 nucleotides read TGTGCCAGTAGTGGGTCAGGGGGGAATTCACCCCTCCACTTT. Protein product: CASSGSGGNSPLHF.

This clone was observed a few times. The chain's CDR3 is CASSFRDSRAKNIQYF. DNA of the CDR3: TGTGCCAGCAGCTTTAGGGACTCCCGAGCCAAAAACATTCAGTACTTC. The rearrangement uses TRBV7-2 and TRBJ2-4, with D maybe TRBD2 (6 bases). The CDR3 is 16 residues long. Germline CDR1 and CDR2: SGHTA and FQGNSA. V shed 3 bases and J shed 0 bases, with 12 bases lying between them.

The rearrangement joins TRBV6-1 to TRBJ2-7; D is possibly TRBD2 (7 bases). Deletions cut 2 bases from V and 0 bases from J, with 17 bases between. CDR3 length: 17 residues. Looked up from germline, CDR1 is MNHNS and CDR2 is SASEGT. CDR3: CASSESWGGPLSYEQYF. CDR3 in DNA: TGTGCCAGCAGTGAATCTTGGGGGGGCCCCCTCTCCTACGAGCAGTACTTC.

The chain recombines TRBV7-7 with TRBJ2-1; TRBD2 matches at 8 bases. The trim removed 5 bases at V and 0 bases at J, leaving 3 bases unmatched. Per germline, CDR1 SSHAT and CDR2 FNYEAQ (reference sequence). The CDR3 spans 15 residues. This chain's CDR3 is CASSVSGSSYNEQFF. DNA for the CDR3: TGTGCCAGCAGCGTCAGCGGGAGCTCCTACAATGAGCAGTTCTTC.

The rearrangement links TRBV4-1 to TRBJ2-3; 10 positions match TRBD2. Germline trimming cut 2 bases from V and 1 base from J; bases unmatched to any gene: 15. CDR1 and CDR2 (germline): MGHRA, YSYEKL. The CDR3 runs 20 residues. CDR3 DNA sequence: TGCGCCAGCAGCCAACTTGGGACGCTAGCGGGAGTAAGGGGCACAGATACGCAGTATTTT. This codes for CASSQLGTLAGVRGTDTQYF.

This clone was picked up one time. This chain joins TRBV15 and TRBJ2-4; perhaps TRBD1 as D (5 bases). Germline-derived CDR1 and CDR2 are LNHNV and YYDKDF (reference sequence). The CDR3 runs to 15 residues. Trimming took off 1 base at V and 1 base at J, with 8 bases between the two ends. The CDR3 nucleotides read TGTGCCACCAGCAGAGTACGACAGGCCAAAAACATTCAGTACTTC. This encodes CATSRVRQAKNIQYF.

In nucleotides, the CDR3 is TGTGCCAGCAGCCAAGCCGGGACAGGTAGTTATGAGCAGTTCTTC. Protein product: CASSQAGTGSYEQFF. This chain uses TRBV3-1 (or the pseudogene TRBV3-2) with TRBJ2-1, with TRBD1 matching over 8 bases. Trimming cost V 1 base and J 8 bases; bases outside gene matches: 7. Germline V gene data show CDR1 as LGHDT and CDR2 as YNNKEL (reference sequence). The CDR3 covers 15 residues.

This chain links TRBV7-2 with TRBJ2-3; TRBD2 matches 7 bases. Germline V gene lookup returns CDR1 SGHTA and CDR2 FQGNSA. V was clipped by 6 bases and J by 3 bases; unmatched bases: 6. This CDR3 is built from 14 residues. CDR3 nucleotide sequence: TGTGCCAGCAGGTGGGGCGGGAGAACAGATACGCAGTATTTT. Translation gives CASRWGGRTDTQYF.

V and J are TRBV5-1 and TRBJ2-5; D might be TRBD2 (7 bases). Trimming took 3 bases from V and 2 from J, leaving 14 bases between them. This CDR3 comprises 15 residues. Germline-derived CDR1 and CDR2 are SGHRS and YFSETQ. CDR3 nucleotide sequence: TGCGCCAGCAGCTGGCAGGGGAGGGGGCAAGAGACCCAGTACTTC. Translating it yields CASSWQGRGQETQYF.

This chain uses TRBV20-1 with TRBJ1-1; D is perhaps TRBD1 (5 bases). With 2 bases removed from V and 8 bases from J, the gap between germline ends came to 9 bases. The CDR3 has 11 amino acids. Germline V gives CDR1 DFQATT, CDR2 SNEGSKA (reference sequence). CDR3 region: CSARLAGEAFF. Written as DNA, the CDR3 is TGCAGTGCTAGATTAGCAGGGGAAGCTTTCTTT.